A few counts support the clone carrying this T cell receptor (beta chain). This entry belongs to a study of T-cell memory formation after mild COVID-19. At the level of the study: There were largely donor-specific TCR clusters.

The CDR3 runs to 16 residues. V was cut by 0 bases and J by 2 bases, with 15 bases left in between. Per germline, CDR1 SGHRS and CDR2 YFSETQ. TCRdb passed the 5' RACE reads through MiXCR, listing each CDR3 protein once. This sample has around 300,000 distinct CDR3 sequences; roughly 13% occur once, and the top ten carry approximately 22%. Sequencing was carried out using PBMCs or a T cell subset sorted from them (not recorded which). The chain links TRBV5-1 to TRBJ2-7; possible D gene TRBD1, 5 bases. The receptor's source is a man aged 18 to 30 who had mild COVID-19 (a few samples of this study predate the infection). Cell type and time point are not known. The CDR3 is CASSLGFLGPPYEQYF. The CDR3 DNA sequence: TGCGCCAGCAGCTTGGGGTTCTTGGGGCCCCCCTACGAGCAGTACTTC. The full variable domain, in which reference TRBV5-1 and TRBJ2-7 provide the parts outside the CDR3, is KAGVTQTPRYLIKTRGQQVTLSCSPISGHRSVSWYQQTPGQGLQFLFEYFSETQRNKGNFPGRFSGRQFSNSRSEMNVSTLELGDSALYLCASSLGFLGPPYEQYFGPGTRLTVT.